Listed below are T cell receptor beta chains from one sample, sequenced in a study of blood T cell repertoires in COVID-19. The table came from immunoSEQ multiplex PCR; TCRdb's copy has only in-frame clones and leaves some out. The data hold about 180,000 clones, with 85% observed a single time. Sequenced material: peripheral blood. These receptors came from a person aged 70 to 85 with COVID-19, enrolled during active disease. Each CDR3 is given with its conserved first and last residue. A D gene is named only where the DNA matches it firmly. For some rows the clone size is stated as once, few or many, or as a class when expanded; others skip it.

>NA|NA|17|TRBV5-1|TRBJ2-5
TGCGCCAGCAGCTTCAGGACACAGGGTTTCTCCCAAGAGACCCAGTACTTC
CASSFRTQGFSQETQYF
>NA|NA|15|TRBV30|TRBJ1-4
TGTGCCTGGGACTCGGGGGAGCACACCAATGAAAAACTGTTTTTT
CAWDSGEHTNEKLFF
>NA|NA|12|TRBV5-1|TRBJ2-3
TGCGCCAGCAGCTTAGCCGGAGATACGCAGTATTTT
CASSLAGDTQYF
>NA|few|15|TRBV27|TRBJ1-2
TGTGCCAGCAGTCCGATCAGTCACTCAGGGCTAGGCTACACCTTC
CASSPISHSGLGYTF
>TRBD1|NA|13|TRBV27|TRBJ2-1
TGTGCCAGCAGTTTAGGACAGGGCTTAAAGCAGTTCTTC
CASSLGQGLKQFF
>TRBD1|NA|14|TRBV5-1|TRBJ1-2
TGCGCCAGCAGCACGGCGGGGGACAGGGGAAGCTACACCTTC
CASSTAGDRGSYTF
>NA|once|16|TRBV7-6|TRBJ2-2
TGTGCCAGCAGCTCCCAGAGGAGCGGAGGGTACCGGGAGCTGTTTTTT
CASSSQRSGGYRELFF
>NA|NA|14|TRBV5-4|TRBJ2-5
TGTGCCAGCAGCATCGCGGGGGCCCAAGAGACCCAGTACTTC
CASSIAGAQETQYF
>TRBD2|NA|16|TRBV9|TRBJ2-5
TGTGCCAGCAGCCCCCACGGGGCGGGGGATAAAGAGACCCAGTACTTC
CASSPHGAGDKETQYF
>TRBD1|NA|15|TRBV9|TRBJ2-1
TGTGCCAGCAGCGTAGGGGGACAGGGATCCAATGAGCAGTTCTTC
CASSVGGQGSNEQFF
>NA|NA|15|TRBV15|TRBJ2-3
TGTGCCACCAGCAGAGATCAGGGATGGACAGATACGCAGTATTTT
CATSRDQGWTDTQYF
>NA|NA|13|TRBV28|TRBJ1-1
TGTGCCAGCAGGTCGGGGGGGGACACTGAAGCTTTCTTT
CASRSGGDTEAFF
>TRBD1|NA|17|TRBV6-6|TRBJ2-2
TGTGCCAGCAGTCTCTTCCGGACAGGGGGAATGACCGGGGAGCTGTTTTTT
CASSLFRTGGMTGELFF
>TRBD1|NA|15|TRBV7-2|TRBJ1-2
TGTGCCAGCAGCAAAGGGACAGGGCTCGAGCACGGCTACACCTTC
CASSKGTGLEHGYTF
>TRBD2|NA|16|TRBV28|TRBJ2-1
TGTGCCAGCAGTTTAAAGAGCGGGGGGACCTACAATGAGCAGTTCTTC
CASSLKSGGTYNEQFF
>NA|NA|12|TRBV6-1|TRBJ2-7
TGTGCCAGCAGTGAAGCTCTCGGGGAGCAGTACTTC
CASSEALGEQYF
>TRBD2|once|15|TRBV7-6|TRBJ2-7
TGTGCCAGCAGCTCCGGGACTAGCGGGACCTACGAGCAGTACTTC
CASSSGTSGTYEQYF
>TRBD2|NA|16|TRBV6-2/TRBV6-3|TRBJ2-5
TGTGCCAGCAGTTATTGGGCTAGCGGGTTGAGAGAGACCCAGTACTTC
CASSYWASGLRETQYF
>NA|NA|13|TRBV6-5|TRBJ2-5
TGTGCCAGCAGACGACGCAGGGAAGAGACCCAGTACTTC
CASRRRREETQYF
>TRBD2|NA|18|TRBV3-1/TRBV3-2|TRBJ2-3
TGTGCCAGCAGCCAAGTAGGGACCGGGACTAGCGTCACAGATACGCAGTATTTT
CASSQVGTGTSVTDTQYF
>NA|NA|15|TRBV19|TRBJ2-2
TGTGCCAGTAGTCCCCGCTTTGAGGGAACCGGGGAGCTGTTTTTT
CASSPRFEGTGELFF
>NA|once|14|TRBV28|TRBJ2-5
TGTGCCAGCAGAGGCGGGGCGAGAAGAGAGACCCAGTACTTC
CASRGGARRETQYF
>NA|NA|15|TRBV7-2|TRBJ1-1
TGTGCCAGCACCCTTACGGGAAAGGGGGTCACTGAAGCTTTCTTT
CASTLTGKGVTEAFF
>TRBD2|NA|17|TRBV3-1/TRBV3-2|TRBJ2-1
TGTGCCAGCAGCCAAGATTTTGGCGGGAGGGCCGGTGATGAGCAGTTCTTC
CASSQDFGGRAGDEQFF
>NA|NA|13|TRBV15|TRBJ2-1
TGTGCCACCAGCAGAGATCGTAGGGACATCCAGTTCTTC
CATSRDRRDIQFF
>NA|once|17|TRBV4-2|TRBJ2-6
TGTGCCAGCAGCCACCCCCCGGGGAACTCTGGGGCCAACGTCCTGACTTTC
CASSHPPGNSGANVLTF